These 23 T cell receptor beta chains came from one sample sequenced in a study of Ad26.COV2.S vaccination and SARS-CoV-2 variants. Method: immunoSEQ multiplex PCR; TCRdb's copy keeps in-frame clones and lacks some. Altogether 300,000 to 400,000 clones are present, about 90% being singletons, with the ten largest covering around 5.5%. The treatment was: 15 to 20 received Ad26.COV2.S at low or high dose, single or two shots; roughly five received placebo; per-sample allocation not given. Sampling took place 63 days after the first vaccine or placebo injection. Sequences were derived from peripheral blood, sampled in a trial of Ad26.COV2.S vaccine versus placebo. These receptors originate from a person aged 18-65 years who received the Ad26.COV2.S COVID-19 vaccine or a placebo.

This chain joins TRBV18 and TRBJ1-1; tentatively, D is TRBD1 (6 bases). There are 12 residues in the CDR3. CDR1 and CDR2 (germline): KGHSH, LQKENI. Trimming took off 6 bases at V and 7 bases at J, with 12 bases between the two ends. CDR3 nucleotides: TGTGCCAGCTCGCCGGGACAAATTGAAGCTTTCTTT. Translation gives CASSPGQIEAFF.

The count of this clone is one. The V gene is TRBV4-3, the J gene TRBJ1-2, with D possibly matching TRBD1 (6 bases). V shed 3 bases and J shed 4 bases, with 21 bases lying between them. CDR3 length: 17 amino acids. CDR1 and CDR2 (germline): LGHNA, YSLEER. CDR3 sequence: CASSQGATESSFYGYTF. In nucleotides, the CDR3 is TGCGCCAGCAGCCAGGGGGCAACAGAGAGCTCCTTCTATGGCTACACCTTC.

The V and J genes are TRBV27 and TRBJ2-7; the D is unclear. Germline loops: CDR1 MNHEY, CDR2 SMNVEV (reference sequence). Trimming left V 5 bases short and J 0 bases short, with 2 bases between. This CDR3 has 11 residues. The CDR3 sequence is CASSTSYEQYV. DNA of the CDR3: TGTGCCAGCAGTACCTCCTACGAGCAGTACGTC.

The chain recombines TRBV29-1 with TRBJ2-2; D gene unclear. The germline V gene encodes CDR1 SQVTM and CDR2 ANQGSEA. The CDR3 totals 13 residues. V dropped 4 bases and J dropped 1 base, with 7 bases sitting between them. This chain's CDR3 is CSVGPLNTGELFF. The CDR3 region has the DNA TGCAGCGTTGGCCCCTTGAACACCGGGGAGCTGTTTTTT.

This clone has a single count. The J gene is TRBJ2-1, the V gene TRBV6-5; D possibly corresponds to TRBD1 (5 bases). CDR1 and CDR2 from the germline V gene are MNHEY and SVGAGI. This CDR3 has 14 residues. V was cut by 2 bases and J by 7 bases, with 12 bases left in between. The CDR3 reads CASSYGNSGNEQFF. The CDR3 DNA sequence: TGTGCCAGCAGTTACGGGAACTCAGGGAATGAGCAGTTCTTC.

This clone showed up just once. This chain connects TRBV5-6 to TRBJ1-2; no clear D. Germline values: CDR1 SGHDT, CDR2 YYEEEE. CDR3 length equals 12 residues. Trimming cost V 4 bases and J 7 bases, with 11 bases left between them. CDR3 sequence reads: CASSQPGFGYTF. CDR3 coding DNA: TGTGCCAGCAGCCAGCCAGGCTTTGGCTACACCTTC.

The chain carries TRBV3-1 (or the pseudogene TRBV3-2) and TRBJ1-1; unclear D gene. There are 19 residues in the CDR3. Germline lookup yields CDR1 LGHDT and CDR2 YNNKEL (reference sequence). V was clipped by 3 bases and J by 4 bases, with 27 bases between them. The CDR3 loop reads CASSQSAGDLLRSGTEAFF. DNA of the CDR3: TGTGCCAGCAGCCAGTCGGCAGGAGACCTTTTGCGTTCTGGCACTGAAGCTTTCTTT.

The sample holds one count of this clone. V and J are TRBV5-1 and TRBJ1-6; D remains ambiguous. The V gene lost 4 bases and the J gene lost 11 bases, with 10 bases spanning the gap. The CDR3 loop spans 12 amino acids. Germline lookup yields CDR1 SGHRS and CDR2 YFSETQ. The CDR3 here is CASSHLGTPLHF. The CDR3 nucleotides are TGCGCCAGCAGCCACCTAGGAACACCCCTCCACTTT.

CDR3 sequence: CASSYGAGYTEAFF. In nucleotides, the CDR3 is TGTGCCAGCAGTTACGGCGCCGGATACACTGAAGCTTTCTTT. This chain uses TRBV6-2 or TRBV6-3 with TRBJ1-1; D gene uncertain. Trimming removed 2 bases from V and 3 bases from J, with 10 bases in between. Germline V CDR1 and CDR2: MNHEY, SVGEGT. This CDR3 is built from 14 residues.

The genes are TRBV5-6 and TRBJ2-5; tentative D call: TRBD2 (6 bases). Trimming pared 1 base from V and 1 base from J, leaving 11 bases between. The V gene's germline CDR1 is SGHDT and CDR2 YYEEEE. The CDR3 contains 15 residues. The chain's CDR3 is CASSLREPFQETQYF. The CDR3, as DNA: TGTGCCAGCAGCTTGCGGGAGCCCTTCCAAGAGACCCAGTACTTC.

The V and J genes are TRBV3-1 (or the pseudogene TRBV3-2) and TRBJ1-2; D ambiguous. CDR3 length equals 15 residues. Germline V gives CDR1 LGHDT, CDR2 YNNKEL (reference sequence). V gave up 0 bases and J gave up 2 bases, with 10 bases separating them. DNA for the CDR3: TGTGCCAGCAGCCAAGATTCCCCGCCGAACTATGGCTACACCTTC. This translates into CASSQDSPPNYGYTF.

The chain has TRBV3-1 (or the pseudogene TRBV3-2) and TRBJ2-1; D may match TRBD1 or TRBD2 (6 bases each). Trimming took off 0 bases at V and 13 bases at J, with 10 bases between the two ends. From germline, CDR1 is LGHDT and CDR2 YNNKEL (reference sequence). The CDR3 sequence is 12 residues long. CDR3 in DNA: TGTGCCAGCAGCCAAGATCGGGGGCCTCAGTTCTTC. Its translation: CASSQDRGPQFF.

V is TRBV30 and J is TRBJ1-6; D gene ambiguous. This CDR3 has 12 amino acids. V was clipped by 5 bases and J by 7 bases, with 9 bases between them. Germline values: CDR1 GTSNPN, CDR2 SVGIG (reference sequence). Here the CDR3 DNA reads TGTGCCTGGTCGGGTTCGAATTCACCCCTCCACTTT. Residues: CAWSGSNSPLHF.

This clone was seen a single time. The rearrangement links TRBV18 to TRBJ2-3; D call uncertain. Trimming shortened V by 2 bases and J by 1 base, and 16 bases separated the two germline ends. The CDR3 extends over 17 amino acids. CDR1 is KGHSH, CDR2 LQKENI, per germline. The chain's CDR3 is CASSPSEGWWGTDTQYF. In DNA, the CDR3 is TGTGCCAGCTCACCATCGGAAGGGTGGTGGGGCACAGATACGCAGTATTTT.

The gene calls are TRBV7-2 and TRBJ2-3; 14 nucleotides agree with TRBD2. The CDR3 covers 18 residues. V shed 2 bases and J 2 bases; nucleotides not matched to a gene: 6. Looked up from germline, CDR1 is SGHTA and CDR2 is FQGNSA. This CDR3 is CASSLSTSGGAITDTQYF. The CDR3 nucleotides are TGTGCCAGCAGCTTATCGACTAGCGGGGGGGCTATCACAGATACGCAGTATTTT.

The V gene is TRBV6-5, the J gene TRBJ1-1; 8 bases fit TRBD1. The V and J ends lost 7 bases and 5 bases, in that order; junction bases with no gene match: 9. This CDR3 contains 14 residues. CDR1 is MNHEY and CDR2 is SVGAGI in the germline V gene. The CDR3 region has the DNA TGTGCCAGCACCAACCGGGACAGGAGGACTGAAGCTTTCTTT. Protein product: CASTNRDRRTEAFF.

In its sample, this clone was seen once. This rearrangement joins TRBV29-1 to TRBJ1-1, with 7 bases aligning to TRBD1. J gave up 2 bases and V 7 bases, and 10 bases lay outside the gene matches. CDR3 size: 14 residues. The germline CDR1 and CDR2 sequences are SQVTM and ANQGSEA. As DNA, the CDR3 is TGCAGCGGAAGGGGGCCACAACATAACACTGAAGCTTTCTTT. Its translation is CSGRGPQHNTEAFF.

This clone has only one observation. V usage is TRBV2 and J usage is TRBJ2-1; D gene uncertain. V was clipped by 4 bases and J by 11 bases, with 9 bases between them. Germline V gene sequence: CDR1 SNHLY, CDR2 FYNNEI. The CDR3 sequence is 11 residues long. DNA of the CDR3: TGTGCCAGCAGTGTGGCCACGCAGCAGTTCTTC. Translating it yields CASSVATQQFF.

The chain employs TRBV5-5 and TRBJ1-2; D remains ambiguous. V was cut by 5 bases and J by 2 bases, with 16 bases left in between. This CDR3 is built from 15 residues. Germline CDR1 reads SGHKS; CDR2 reads YYEKEE (reference sequence). Here the CDR3 DNA reads TGTGCCAGCAGGCCTGCTGGTCGTGGCAACTATGGCTACACCTTC. The encoded protein is CASRPAGRGNYGYTF.

The chain carries TRBV6-8 and TRBJ1-2; 7 bases agree with TRBD1. Germline CDR1 reads MNHGY; CDR2 reads SAAAGT. The V gene end was trimmed by 8 bases and the J gene end by 4 bases; junction bases not matched to a gene: 22. The CDR3 contains 18 residues. For the CDR3, the DNA is TGTGCCAGCGGTAAAGTTTCTGACAGGGTTTATTCCCTCTATGGCTACACCTTC. It codes for CASGKVSDRVYSLYGYTF.

This chain joins TRBV7-9 and TRBJ1-1; D is possibly TRBD1 (5 bases). CDR3 length equals 15 residues. The ends were cut back, 4 bases at V and 1 base at J, with 13 bases in the middle. The V gene's germline CDR1 is SEHNR and CDR2 FQNEAQ (reference sequence). CDR3 amino acids: CASSSQGAPNTEAFF. CDR3 DNA sequence: TGTGCCAGCAGCTCCCAAGGGGCCCCGAACACTGAAGCTTTCTTT.

The V gene is TRBV18, the J gene TRBJ2-5, with 8 bases lining up with TRBD1. Germline V gene lookup returns CDR1 KGHSH and CDR2 LQKENI. There are 16 residues in the CDR3. The trim removed 4 bases at V and 4 bases at J, leaving 11 bases unmatched. In nucleotides, the CDR3 is TGTGCCAGCTCACTCTTCACGGGACAGGTCAGAGAGACCCAGTACTTC. Translated, it gives CASSLFTGQVRETQYF.

This sequence joins TRBV28 and TRBJ2-1; TRBD2 aligns across 7 bases. J was trimmed by 7 bases and V by 2 bases; bases with no gene match: 8. CDR1 is MDHEN, CDR2 SYDVKM, per germline. The CDR3 length is 15 residues. The DNA for the CDR3 is TGTGCCAGCAGTTTAGAGGCGGGAGAGGTGAATGAGCAGTTCTTC. This encodes CASSLEAGEVNEQFF.